This T cell receptor beta chain originates from a study of cytomegalovirus exposure and HLA in healthy donors. Sequencing was performed with immunoSEQ multiplex PCR; in TCRdb, only in-frame clones are kept and a portion is missing. The repertoire holds over 150,000 clones, with about nine tenths as singletons. Per germline, CDR1 SGHAT and CDR2 FQNNGV. V was trimmed by 6 bases and J by 4 bases, leaving 8 bases between them. The CDR3 extends over 12 amino acids. This sequence was found in a woman younger than 35 in good health and CMV-seropositive. Sequencing was performed on PBMCs. The rearrangement joins TRBV11-2 to TRBJ2-3, with D unclear. This chain's CDR3 is CASRQNPDTQYF. The CDR3 DNA is TGTGCCAGCAGACAAAATCCAGATACGCAGTATTTT.